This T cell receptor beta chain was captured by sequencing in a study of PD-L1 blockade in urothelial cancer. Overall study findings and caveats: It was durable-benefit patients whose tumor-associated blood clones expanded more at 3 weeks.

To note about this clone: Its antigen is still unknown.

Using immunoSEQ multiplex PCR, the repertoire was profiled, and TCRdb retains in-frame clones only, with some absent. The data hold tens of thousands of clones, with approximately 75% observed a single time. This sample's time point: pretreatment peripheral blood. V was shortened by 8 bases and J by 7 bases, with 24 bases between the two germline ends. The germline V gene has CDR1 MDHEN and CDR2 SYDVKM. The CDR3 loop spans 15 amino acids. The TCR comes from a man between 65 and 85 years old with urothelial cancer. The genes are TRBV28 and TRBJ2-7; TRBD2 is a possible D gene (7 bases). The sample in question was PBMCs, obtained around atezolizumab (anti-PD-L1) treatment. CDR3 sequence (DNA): TGTGCCAGCCGGTTTAGGGGGGGGGTATCGAGGGAGCAGTACTTC. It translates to CASRFRGGVSREQYF.